Listed here are 13 T cell receptor beta chains from one sample, sequenced in a study of T cell responses to AZD1222 COVID-19 vaccine. The method was immunoSEQ multiplex PCR; TCRdb's version includes in-frame clones alone and lacks a portion of them. The table lists 150,000 or so clones, approximately 93% of them singletons. The sequenced sample was peripheral blood, obtained 28 days after the second AZD1222 dose. These receptor sequences come from an adult who received the AZD1222 COVID-19 vaccine.

This clone was picked up a small number of times. DNA of the CDR3: TGTGCCAGCAGTTTCGCAGGGGGCCTGGCTAATGAAAAACTGTTTTTT. Translating it yields CASSFAGGLANEKLFF. The chain couples TRBV28 to TRBJ1-4; 8 positions match TRBD1. The CDR3 has 16 amino acids. Trimming removed 3 bases from V and 3 bases from J; junction bases left unmatched: 6. Per germline, CDR1 MDHEN and CDR2 SYDVKM.

This clone was found a few times. The chain has TRBV7-2 and TRBJ1-2; D uncertain. V was pared by 3 bases and J by 0 bases, with 5 bases between. The CDR3 has 13 amino acids. Germline-derived CDR1 and CDR2 are SGHTA and FQGNSA. The CDR3 nucleotides are TGTGCCAGCAGCTTCGCGGCTAACTATGGCTACACCTTC. Amino acid sequence: CASSFAANYGYTF.

The rearrangement uses TRBV2 and TRBJ2-1; 10 bases are a match to TRBD2. Germline V gene data show CDR1 as SNHLY and CDR2 as FYNNEI. The CDR3 has 16 amino acids. After removal of 6 bases from V and 3 bases from J, the junction contained 8 bases not matched to a gene. CDR3 amino acids: CASREIAGGDYNEQFF. In DNA form, the CDR3 reads TGTGCCAGCAGGGAAATAGCGGGAGGAGACTACAATGAGCAGTTCTTC. Full variable domain (missing parts from reference TRBV2 and TRBJ2-1): EPEVTQTPSHQVTQMGQEVILRCVPISNHLYFYWYRQILGQKVEFLVSFYNNEISEKSEIFDDQFSVERPDGSNFTLKIRSTKLEDSAMYFCASREIAGGDYNEQFFGPGTRLTVL.

This clone was recorded once. One end of the junction fails to match germline, which may point to a read error. V and J are TRBV5-1 and TRBJ2-3; TRBD2 might be the D (5 bases). The CDR3 loop spans 13 amino acids. Germline CDR1 reads SGHRS; CDR2 reads YFSETQ. The CDR3: CASSLGAGDTQYF. The CDR3 nucleotides read TGCGCCAGCAGTTTGGGAGCCGGGGATACGCAGTATTTT.

In DNA, the CDR3 is TGTGCCAGCAGCTGGGGACAGGGTAACTATGGCTACACCTTC. Its translation is CASSWGQGNYGYTF. The chain couples TRBV5-6 to TRBJ1-2, with 9 bases matching TRBD1. The CDR3 extends over 14 amino acids. Germline V gene sequence: CDR1 SGHDT, CDR2 YYEEEE. V dropped 3 bases and J dropped 1; count of bases not matched to a gene: 1.

This clone was detected a few times. The chain links TRBV5-1 to TRBJ2-7; D possibly corresponds to TRBD1 (6 bases). Germline V gene sequence: CDR1 SGHRS, CDR2 YFSETQ. Trimming stripped 1 base from V and 0 bases from J, with 20 bases between. The CDR3 extends over 18 amino acids. The CDR3 spells CASSLWATGQGRSYEQYF. The CDR3 region has the DNA TGCGCCAGCAGCTTGTGGGCCACCGGGCAGGGGCGCTCCTACGAGCAGTACTTC.

This clone appeared once. CDR3 DNA sequence: TGTGCCAGCAGTTTATCAACAACTAATCAGCCCCAGCATTTT. It translates to CASSLSTTNQPQHF. The chain uses TRBV28 and TRBJ1-5; unclear D gene. Germline V gene lookup returns CDR1 MDHEN and CDR2 SYDVKM. This CDR3 spans 14 amino acids. Trimming pared 1 base from V and 4 bases from J, leaving 8 bases between.

The V call is TRBV19, the J call TRBJ2-3; D possibly corresponds to TRBD2 (6 bases). The V gene lost 5 bases and the J gene lost 4 bases, with 7 bases spanning the gap. CDR1 is LNHDA, CDR2 SQIVND, per germline (reference sequence). This CDR3 is built from 12 residues. The DNA for the CDR3 is TGTGCCAGTAGTTCGGGGGCAGATACGCAGTATTTT. Translated: CASSSGADTQYF.

This chain connects TRBV6-5 to TRBJ2-5; TRBD2 matches at 10 bases. Germline lookup yields CDR1 MNHEY and CDR2 SVGAGI. The CDR3 runs to 15 residues. Losses at the gene ends were 6 bases for V and 1 base for J; bases not matched to a gene: 5. As DNA, the CDR3 is TGTGCCAGCAGGCGGACTAGCGGTCTCCAAGAGACCCAGTACTTC. Its protein is CASRRTSGLQETQYF.

With regard to this clone: One end of the junction does not line up with germline, which may come from a read error. This rearrangement joins TRBV7-8 to TRBJ1-4; weak D call: TRBD1 (6 bases). The CDR3 covers 14 residues. Germline V gene sequence: CDR1 SGHVS, CDR2 FQNEAQ. The CDR3: CASSFSEGGAAVIF. The CDR3 DNA follows: TGTGCCAGCAGCTTCTCCGAGGGGGGGGCCGCGGTGATTTTT. The complete variable domain, with remaining parts taken from reference TRBV7-8 and TRBJ1-4, reads GAGVSQSPRYKVAKRGQDVALRCDPISGHVSLFWYQQALGQGPEFLTYFQNEAQLDKSGLPSDRFFAERPEGSVSTLKIQRTQQEDSAVYLCASSFSEGGAAVIFGSGTQLSVL.

The V and J genes are TRBV19 and TRBJ2-7; D possibly uses TRBD1 or TRBD2 (5 bases each). Germline V lookup: CDR1 LNHDA, CDR2 SQIVND (reference sequence). This CDR3 spans 13 amino acids. The ends were cut back, 5 bases at V and 4 bases at J, with 12 bases in the middle. CDR3 in amino acids: CASSARDGYEQYF. The DNA for the CDR3 is TGTGCCAGTAGTGCCCGGGACGGTTACGAGCAGTACTTC.

This chain links TRBV5-1 with TRBJ2-7, with D tentatively TRBD2 (6 bases). The germline gives CDR1 SGHRS, CDR2 YFSETQ. Deletions cut 0 bases from V and 0 bases from J, with 10 bases between. CDR3 size: 15 residues. CDR3 sequence reads: CASSLVVSGSYEQYF. The CDR3, as DNA: TGCGCCAGCAGCTTGGTGGTTAGCGGCTCCTACGAGCAGTACTTC.

This sequence joins TRBV10-3 and TRBJ1-5; no reliable D call. V was clipped by 0 bases and J by 6 bases, with 15 bases between them. The germline gives CDR1 ENHRY, CDR2 SYGVKD. CDR3 size: 16 residues. The DNA for the CDR3 is TGTGCCATCAGTGAGTCGAACACAGTCTTGGGTCAGCCCCAGCATTTT. It specifies CAISESNTVLGQPQHF.